The 8 T cell receptor beta chains below all came from one sample that was sequenced in a study of tumor-infiltrating lymphocytes in primary liver carcinoma. Production of TCR beta cDNA used approximately 480 ng total RNA together with a constant-region primer. For TCR beta, libraries were produced by three nested multiplex PCR rounds using slightly modified ARM-PCR. Use of TRBV1-TRBV30 forward primers with a C-beta reverse primer characterized the first two PCR rounds, which lasted around 10 cycles each. TCRdb re-derived calls from the multiplex PCR reads in MiXCR, one entry per CDR3 protein. In the table there are about 320,000 distinct CDR3 sequences, 50% to 70% of which are singletons. Germline DNA was also extracted, and blood RNA was taken from unsorted whole blood. Input material: peripheral blood. The receptor set was obtained from a man in his forties with primary liver carcinoma and hepatitis B virus infection.

The chain combines TRBV4-2 with TRBJ2-7; 7 bases agree with TRBD2. J was trimmed by 9 bases and V by 0 bases; bases with no gene match: 11. Germline V lookup: CDR1 LGHNA, CDR2 YNFKEQ. CDR3 size: 15 residues. The CDR3 DNA reads TGTGCCAGCAGCCAAGATTTCGGGAGGCTTAATGTGCAGTACTTC. Its translation: CASSQDFGRLNVQYF.

There are many counts of this clonotype. The chain carries TRBV29-1 and TRBJ2-5; TRBD1 aligns across 9 bases. Germline trimming cut 6 bases from V and 4 bases from J; bases unmatched to any gene: 3. Per germline, CDR1 SQVTM and CDR2 ANQGSEA. The CDR3 loop spans 12 amino acids. The CDR3 protein is CSVKQGAETQYF. In DNA form, the CDR3 reads TGCAGCGTCAAACAGGGGGCAGAGACCCAGTACTTC.

Note on this clonotype: A much larger clone differs by one base, so this may be a read error. The rearrangement links TRBV4-2 to TRBJ2-1; D possibly corresponds to TRBD2 (5 bases). CDR3 length: 17 amino acids. The germline gives CDR1 LGHNA, CDR2 YNFKEQ. V lost 5 bases, J lost 1 base, and 18 bases lay in between. The CDR3 nucleotides read TGTGCCAGCAGCTCATTTCCAGCGGAAGGTTCCTACAATGAGCAGTTCTTC. Translated, it gives CASSSFPAEGSYNEQFF.

This clonotype showed up just once. The junction shows a germline mismatch at one end, possibly a read error. This chain connects TRBV11-1 to TRBJ2-2; maybe TRBD2 (5 bases). Germline CDR1 reads SGHAT; CDR2 reads FQDESV (reference sequence). CDR3 length equals 13 residues. The CDR3 is CASGGSNTGELSF. As DNA, the CDR3 is TGTGCCAGCGGCGGGTCGAACACCGGGGAGTTGTCTTTT.

In the case of this clonotype: Its ends do not fully match the called genes, so a read error is possible. This sequence joins TRBV4-2 and TRBJ1-4, with TRBD1 identical over 10 bases. The CDR3 is 17 amino acids. CDR1 is LGHNA and CDR2 is YNFKEQ in the germline V gene. DNA for the CDR3: TGTGCCAGCAGCCGGGGGACAGGGGCTGGCACTAATGAGAAACCGTTTTTT. It yields the protein CASSRGTGAGTNEKPFF.

As to this clonotype: A much larger clonotype is one base distant, so this may be a read error. The rearrangement uses TRBV12-5 and TRBJ2-3, with D tentatively TRBD1 (6 bases). The DNA end favors TRBJ1-5, so the J call may be wrong. The CDR3 runs to 13 residues. The germline V gene encodes CDR1 LGHNT and CDR2 FRNRAP. The CDR3: CASGFGGTDTQHF. DNA for the CDR3: TGTGCTAGTGGTTTCGGGGGCACAGATACGCAGCATTTT.

Note on this clonotype: The junction differs from germline at one of its ends, possibly a read error. This chain uses TRBV5-1 with TRBJ2-2; no definite D call. CDR1 SGHRS and CDR2 YFSETQ come from the germline V gene. The CDR3 loop spans 13 amino acids. This CDR3 is CVSSLDYTGELFF. CDR3 sequence (DNA): TGCGTCAGCAGCTTAGACTACACCGGGGAGCTGTTTTTT.

The chain carries TRBV6-2 or TRBV6-3 and TRBJ2-1, with a tentative D call TRBD2 (5 bases). V lost 0 bases, J lost 3 bases, and 9 bases lay in between. This CDR3 contains 15 residues. Per germline, CDR1 MNHEY and CDR2 SVGEGT. The CDR3 spells CASSYSTDFYNEQFF. The CDR3 DNA is TGTGCCAGCAGTTACTCGACGGACTTCTACAATGAGCAGTTCTTC.